This T cell receptor (beta chain) derives from a study of T cells in localized non-small cell lung cancer. Some clones are missing from TCRdb's copy, which holds only in-frame ones; the method was immunoSEQ multiplex PCR. The sample lists roughly 30,000 clones; over 75% were seen once. Overall study findings and caveats: Adjacent uninvolved lung tissue had the highest T cell clonality, exceeding tumor. There were a median around 59 of the top 100 tumor clones appearing in adjacent lung. Elevated blood T cell density was associated with longer overall survival.

Germline V gene sequence: CDR1 SGHNT, CDR2 YENEEA. The CDR3 runs to 14 residues. With 5 bases removed from V and 4 bases from J, the gap between germline ends came to 14 bases. A remark on this clone: Its antigen is unknown.

The material was peripheral blood mononuclear cells, obtained before any cancer treatment. This sequence originates from a woman between 35 and 70 years old with stage III lung adenocarcinoma. The chain links TRBV11-3 to TRBJ1-1, with D unclear. The CDR3 sequence: CASSPQAEFTEAFF. In DNA, the CDR3 is TGTGCCAGCAGCCCCCAGGCAGAATTCACTGAAGCTTTCTTT.